This T cell receptor (beta chain) was documented in a study of radiation and T cells in renal cell carcinoma (dated by TCRdb to between 2020 and 2021). Concerning the study at large: The samples were drawn from a clinical trial, where primary renal cell carcinomas were treated with 15 Gy of stereotactic body radiation therapy and then removed by nephrectomy 4 weeks afterward. TCR beta sequencing covered approximately 50 samples in total, comprising 25 or so tumors and approximately 27 peripheral blood samples. A total of about 3.8 million unique CDR3 nucleotide sequences, encoding roughly 3,000,000 unique CDR3 amino acid sequences, were found across all 50 or so samples. Overall results and qualifications from the work: Dynamics of the blood repertoire were not tracked past 4 weeks after treatment. No pretreatment tumor biopsies were available, so the baseline intratumoral presence of clonotypes could not be determined. Because the trial had a single-armed design, the trial could not examine how radiation dose or scheduling affected the TCR repertoire. Top tumor clonotypes rose in blood from baseline to 2 weeks post-radiation, then contracted by 4 weeks, suggesting transient expansion of tumor-resident clones.

Read against the paper, the sample's time point label means: baseline pretreatment blood. This sample's treatment or condition label indicates: 15 Gy SBRT to primary tumor, nephrectomy 4 weeks later. To follow tumor-enriched clonotypes, serial peripheral blood was collected from radiation-treated patients at baseline and at 2 weeks and 4 weeks after SBRT. Every patient had renal cell carcinoma of clear cell pathology. The QIAamp DNA Blood Mini Kit (Qiagen) was used to prepare genomic DNA for TCR sequencing. The analyses included just those samples that passed every quality control check. The immunoSEQ kit was used, according to the manufacturer's recommendations, to generate TCR beta libraries from genomic DNA. Library preparation used a first multiplex PCR with proprietary primers, then a second PCR adding unique barcodes, with bead cleanups after each round. Each sample batch included a kit-provided positive control reaction and a negative control reaction. The final libraries underwent checking on an Agilent 4200 TapeStation D1000 ScreenTape, volumetric pooling, and quantification by qPCR. Sequencing was performed on an Illumina NextSeq500 with a MidOutput 150-cycle cartridge, and 156 Read1 and 15 Index1 cycles were run with kit custom primers. The pooled library was loaded at approximately 0.95 pM with 20% PhiX control spiked in. The original methods were these. The vendor-processed data were analyzed in R, and a clonotype was defined as all T cells that share the same CDR3 nucleotide sequence. For clone abundance analyses, frequencies were normalized to the 10,000 most abundant clones in each sample. Public T cell clones, which averaged fewer than five per sample, were removed prior to analysis. Tumor-enriched clonotypes and baseline blood-enriched clonotypes were defined as those with an abundance difference of at least 32-fold between compartments. A beta-binomial differential abundance model was applied to find clonotypes that expanded or contracted between blood time points. Similarity between tumor and blood repertoires was quantified using the Baroni-Urbani and Buser coefficient, and groups were compared with two-tailed Wilcoxon tests in R. TCRdb carries this immuneACCESS record with in-frame sequences only. Its versions omit some clonotypes, under half of them owing to an unresolved V gene in the studies checked, with the rest unexplained. Clonal size and the V and J genes are those of that table, whereas D and trimming came from the DNA. The sample table records approximately 110,000 clones; 80% to 85% of these occur just once. In total, the top ten clones hold around 3% of the sample.

In its sample, this clone was seen a few times. This clone's antigen is unknown. No much larger clonotype is one base removed from it; base qualities were not supplied. This sequence originates from a woman in her fifties or sixties with renal cell carcinoma. This specimen was blood, taken from a patient whose treatment included radiotherapy and nephrectomy.

The nucleotide sequence reads as follows: TGTGCCAGCACCCAGCGGGGTAGCTATGAGCAGTTCTTC. The translation is CASTQRGSYEQFF. Recombination joined TRBV6-1 with TRBJ2-1, with 7 central nucleotides matching TRBD2. Counted from cysteine to phenylalanine, this CDR3 has 13 amino acids. Just CDR3 DNA is preserved here, 39 bases in frame from base 1. Germline trimming amounts to 7 bases on V and 8 bases on J, with 8 as the count of junction bases outside the gene matches. The germline V gene specifies MNHNS as CDR1 and SASEGT as CDR2.